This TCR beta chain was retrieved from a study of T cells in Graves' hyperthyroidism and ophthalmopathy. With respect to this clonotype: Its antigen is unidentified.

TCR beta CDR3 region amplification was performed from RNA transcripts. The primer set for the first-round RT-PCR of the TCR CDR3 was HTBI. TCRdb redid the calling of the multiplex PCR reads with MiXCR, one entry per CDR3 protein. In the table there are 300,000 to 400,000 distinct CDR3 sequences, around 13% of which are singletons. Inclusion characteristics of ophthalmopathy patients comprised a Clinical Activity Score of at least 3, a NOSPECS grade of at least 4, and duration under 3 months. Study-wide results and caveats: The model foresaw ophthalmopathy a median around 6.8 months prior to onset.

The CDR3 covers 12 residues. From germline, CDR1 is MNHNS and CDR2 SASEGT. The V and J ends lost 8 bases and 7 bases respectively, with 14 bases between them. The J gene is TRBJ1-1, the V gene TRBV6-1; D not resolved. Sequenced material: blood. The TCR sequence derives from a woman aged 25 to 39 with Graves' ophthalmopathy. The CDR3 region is CASAQNAYEAFF. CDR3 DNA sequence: TGTGCCAGCGCGCAGAATGCTTATGAAGCTTTCTTT.